This T cell receptor beta chain was recorded in a study of early T cells in non-severe SARS-CoV-2 infection. Germline CDR1 reads LGHNA; CDR2 reads YNFKEQ. The CDR3 has 15 amino acids. The V gene end was trimmed by 0 bases and the J gene end by 2 bases; junction bases not matched to a gene: 1. TCRdb passed the 5' RACE reads through MiXCR, listing each CDR3 protein once. The sample shows about 36,000 distinct CDR3 sequences, approximately 6.6% of them seen only once. Material: whole blood, obtained at baseline. The sequence derives from an adult who was a healthcare worker with PCR-confirmed SARS-CoV-2 infection or an uninfected control (not recorded which). The genes are TRBV4-2 and TRBJ1-5, with 7 nucleotides matching TRBD1. The CDR3 nucleotides read TGTGCCAGCAGCCAAGAAGGGGGCGGCAATCAGCCCCAGCATTTT. This codes for CASSQEGGGNQPQHF.